Sequencing of this T cell receptor beta chain was carried out in a study of early T cells in non-severe SARS-CoV-2 infection. The CDR3 has 15 residues. Ten or more counts support this clonotype. One entry per CDR3 protein results from TCRdb running MiXCR on the 5' RACE reads. The sample holds roughly 38,000 distinct CDR3 sequences, about 5.5% seen once. V usage is TRBV21-1 and J usage is TRBJ1-1; the D segment call TRBD1 is taken from the table without a DNA check. TRBV21-1 is described as a pseudogene. This clonotype was obtained from an adult who was a healthcare worker with PCR-confirmed SARS-CoV-2 infection or an uninfected control (not recorded which). The material was whole blood, obtained at baseline. The CDR3 loop reads CAEREGGFMNTEAFF. DNA for the CDR3: TGTGCCGAAAGGGAAGGGGGCTTCATGAACACTGAAGCTTTCTTT.